These 23 T cell receptor beta chains share one sample of origin, sequenced in a study of blood T cells in healthy people across ages. A second roughly 6 to 12 cycle PCR used barcoded and J-beta primers. Each CDR3 protein is one row after TCRdb ran MiXCR on the 5' RACE reads. Of around 1,000,000 distinct CDR3 sequences in the sample, almost 25% were seen once. These same records also appear under a second study, on T cells of mothers and their children.

Sequencing used blood. These receptors were obtained from a girl aged 2 to 10 in good health.

This clonotype was recorded a few times. The chain combines TRBV2 with TRBJ1-4; no clear D gene. Trimming removed 2 bases from V and 3 bases from J, with 7 bases in between. The CDR3 consists of 14 residues. Germline V gene sequence: CDR1 SNHLY, CDR2 FYNNEI. The CDR3 bases are TGTGCCAGCAGTGAATCGAGAGCTAATGAAAAACTGTTTTTT. Translation gives CASSESRANEKLFF.

This clonotype was found a few times. The chain is built from TRBV6-2 or TRBV6-3 and TRBJ1-2; D may be TRBD1 (5 bases). The CDR3 has 14 amino acids. CDR1 is MNHEY and CDR2 is SVGEGT in the germline V gene. Trimming pared 6 bases from V and 4 bases from J, leaving 15 bases between. CDR3 in amino acids: CASSNQGEFYGYTF. The CDR3 region has the DNA TGTGCCAGCAGCAACCAAGGGGAGTTCTATGGCTACACCTTC.

The V gene is TRBV4-1, the J gene TRBJ1-2; 8 bases agree with TRBD1. Per the germline V gene, CDR1 is MGHRA and CDR2 is YSYEKL. The CDR3 length is 14 residues. V lost 4 bases to trimming and J lost 8 bases; unmatched junction nucleotides: 9. The CDR3: CASSPPGGRIGYTF. The CDR3 DNA reads as TGCGCCAGCAGCCCCCCAGGGGGCCGTATAGGCTACACCTTC.

The rearrangement links TRBV5-1 to TRBJ2-3, with 10 bases identical to TRBD2. Germline loops: CDR1 SGHRS, CDR2 YFSETQ. V dropped 0 bases and J dropped 3; count of bases not matched to a gene: 4. CDR3 size: 16 residues. CDR3 nucleotide sequence: TGCGCCAGCAGCTTGGCAACTAGCGGGACGACAGATACGCAGTATTTT. Protein: CASSLATSGTTDTQYF.

This clonotype was observed a handful of times. The chain is built from TRBV3-1 and TRBJ2-5; 11 bases align to TRBD2. The J call may be mistaken, given a closer DNA end match to TRBJ2-7. This CDR3 region has 18 residues. Looked up from germline, CDR1 is LGHDT and CDR2 is YNNKEL (reference sequence). In DNA form, the CDR3 reads TGTGCCAGCAGCCAAGGCGAACTAGCGGGGGCTCCCCCCCACGAGCAGTACTTC. This gives the protein CASSQGELAGAPPHEQYF.

This clonotype has a handful of counts. The genes are TRBV11-2 and TRBJ1-1; D is possibly TRBD1 (5 bases). CDR3 length equals 15 residues. Germline V CDR1 and CDR2: SGHAT, FQNNGV. V was pared by 7 bases and J by 4 bases, with 19 bases between. The DNA of the CDR3 is TGTGCCAGCACCCCGATTAGGGGTGGGGGCACTGAAGCTTTCTTT. Residues: CASTPIRGGGTEAFF.

In this sample, this clonotype turned up a few times. CDR3 sequence reads: CATSEGQGAFDEQYF. The CDR3 DNA reads as TGTGCCACCAGTGAGGGACAGGGGGCGTTCGACGAGCAGTACTTC. The chain has TRBV24-1 and TRBJ2-5; the match to TRBD1 covers 12 bases. The last part of the DNA fits TRBJ2-7 better; the J call may be wrong. There are 15 residues in the CDR3. Germline-derived CDR1 and CDR2 are KGHDR and SFDVKD.

This clonotype occurred a few times. CDR3 sequence (DNA): TGCGCCAGCCTCTCGGGCAATGAGCAGTTCTTC. Its translation: CASLSGNEQFF. The V gene is TRBV10-2, the J gene TRBJ2-5; D is unclear. The J call may not be correct, given that the DNA end is closer to TRBJ2-1. Germline loops: CDR1 WSHSY, CDR2 SAAADI. The CDR3 runs to 11 residues.

The V call is TRBV7-9, the J call TRBJ1-1, with D perhaps TRBD1 (6 bases). Germline loops: CDR1 SEHNR, CDR2 FQNEAQ (reference sequence). The CDR3 has 14 amino acids. Trimming shortened V by 5 bases and J by 3 bases, and 13 bases separated the two germline ends. CDR3 amino acids: CASSISRGDTEAFF. CDR3 nucleotide sequence: TGTGCCAGCAGCATATCCAGGGGCGACACTGAAGCTTTCTTT. The full variable domain, rest sourced from reference TRBV7-9 and TRBJ1-1, is DTGVSQNPRHKITKRGQNVTFRCDPISEHNRLYWYRQTLGQGPEFLTYFQNEAQLEKSRLLSDRFSAERPKGSFSTLEIQRTEQGDSAMYLCASSISRGDTEAFFGQGTRLTVV.

There are a few counts of this clonotype. The chain recombines TRBV14 with TRBJ1-1; D unclear. CDR3 length equals 13 residues. V shed 10 bases and J shed 2 bases, with 14 bases lying between them. Germline V gene data show CDR1 as SGHDN and CDR2 as FVKESK. Written as DNA, the CDR3 is TGTGCCACCCAGCCAACCTATAACACTGAAGCTTTCTTT. It translates to CATQPTYNTEAFF.

This clonotype was observed a few times. The chain links TRBV29-1 to TRBJ1-1; 8 bases match TRBD1. CDR3 size: 11 residues. Germline lookup yields CDR1 SQVTM and CDR2 ANQGSEA. Trimming at V came to 7 bases and at J to 5 bases, leaving 3 bases not matched to a gene. In nucleotides, the CDR3 is TGCAGCGCAGGGGGCTGGACTGAAGCTTTCTTT. Encoded protein: CSAGGWTEAFF.

This clonotype was found a few times. The chain is built from TRBV29-1 and TRBJ1-1; D is undetermined. Per germline, CDR1 SQVTM and CDR2 ANQGSEA. CDR3 length equals 13 residues. V was clipped by 4 bases and J by 4 bases, with 13 bases between them. Here the CDR3 DNA reads TGCAGCGTTGTAGAGAGGTCAATCACTGAAGCTTTCTTT. Translating it yields CSVVERSITEAFF.

Only a few counts were recorded for this clonotype. Germline and junction disagree at one end, which may indicate a read error. The J gene is TRBJ2-5, the V gene TRBV18; D might be TRBD1 (5 bases). Germline CDR1 KGHSH, CDR2 LQKENI. The CDR3 has 16 residues. CDR3 amino acids: CTSSSTIQVSEETQYF. CDR3 sequence (DNA): TGTACCAGCTCATCTACGATACAGGTCTCGGAAGAGACCCAGTACTTC. The full variable domain, in which reference TRBV18 and TRBJ2-5 provide the parts outside the CDR3, is NAGVMQNPRHLVRRRGQEARLRCSPMKGHSHVYWYRQLPEEGLKFMVYLQKENIIDESGMPKERFSAEFPKEGPSILRIQQVVRGDSAAYFCTSSSTIQVSEETQYFGPGTRLLVL.

This CDR3 is CSAPRGDSQETQYF. The CDR3 DNA reads as TGCAGTGCTCCCCGGGGGGACAGCCAAGAGACCCAGTACTTC. The chain recombines TRBV20-1 with TRBJ2-5; D is tentatively TRBD1 or TRBD2 (7 bases each). Between the trimmed V and J ends, which lost 5 bases and 1 base, there was a span of 14 bases. Germline V gene data show CDR1 as DFQATT and CDR2 as SNEGSKA (reference sequence). The CDR3 is made up of 14 amino acids.

This clonotype has more than one count but fewer than ten. V usage is TRBV29-1 and J usage is TRBJ2-5, with 7 nucleotides matching TRBD1. The germline gives CDR1 SQVTM, CDR2 ANQGSEA. With 4 bases clipped from V and 5 bases from J, the junction kept 13 bases outside the gene matches. The CDR3 totals 15 residues. The CDR3 bases are TGCAGCGTTGTAGACAGGGCCCTCGTCGGCGAGACCCAGTACTTC. Protein product: CSVVDRALVGETQYF.

Of note for this clonotype: The conserved phenylalanine or tryptophan is not found at the CDR3 terminus, so this likely reflects a read error. This chain joins TRBV4-3 and TRBJ2-5, with D tentatively TRBD2 (5 bases). The better agreement between TRBJ2-7 and the DNA end casts doubt on the J call. This CDR3 region has 15 residues. The germline CDR1 and CDR2 sequences are LGHNA and YSLEER. This CDR3 reads CASSQDRGIGNEQYL. As DNA, the CDR3 is TGCGCCAGCAGCCAAGATCGAGGGATTGGGAACGAGCAGTACTTA.

This chain joins TRBV12-3 or TRBV12-4 and TRBJ1-2; D unclear. This CDR3 contains 13 residues. The V end was cut by 11 bases, the J end by 1 base, with 14 bases between. The CDR3 reads CAGKRLFNYGYTF. The CDR3 DNA is TGTGCCGGCAAGCGGCTATTTAACTATGGCTACACCTTC.

The chain couples TRBV4-3 to TRBJ1-3; D is uncertain. With 0 bases removed from V and 4 bases from J, the gap between germline ends came to 10 bases. The CDR3 spans 15 residues. The germline CDR1 and CDR2 sequences are LGHNA and YSLEER. The CDR3 protein is CASSQDFPEGNTIYF. The CDR3 DNA reads as TGCGCCAGCAGCCAAGATTTTCCAGAAGGAAACACCATATATTTT.

This clonotype was observed a handful of times. V usage is TRBV29-1 and J usage is TRBJ1-1, with D possibly matching TRBD1 (5 bases). Germline assignment: CDR1 SQVTM and CDR2 ANQGSEA. The CDR3 spans 17 residues. Between the trimmed V and J ends, which lost 0 bases and 1 base, there was a span of 18 bases. The CDR3 protein is CSVEDLPLGDKNTEAFF. The CDR3 nucleotides are TGCAGCGTTGAAGATCTTCCTCTGGGGGATAAGAACACTGAAGCTTTCTTT.

Comments on this clonotype: The junction departs from the called germline gene at one end, perhaps through a read error. V gene TRBV29-1 combines with J gene TRBJ1-6; D is ambiguous. CDR3 length: 13 amino acids. Germline V lookup: CDR1 SQVTM, CDR2 ANQGSEA. Here the CDR3 DNA reads TGCAGCGTGGAGGAATCCTTTAATTCACCCCTCCACTTT. Translation: CSVEESFNSPLHF.

The CDR3 region has the DNA TGCAGTGCTCGTTTCGGGACAGGGACCTTCACGACCCAGTACTTC. It is translated as CSARFGTGTFTTQYF. V usage is TRBV20-1 and J usage is TRBJ2-5, with 9 nucleotides matching TRBD1. The CDR3 runs 15 residues. Germline CDR1 reads DFQATT; CDR2 reads SNEGSKA (reference sequence). V trimming: 5 bases; J trimming: 7 bases; junction bases outside the gene matches: 14.

J is TRBJ1-2 and V is TRBV13; D is uncertain. Germline CDR1 reads PRHDT; CDR2 reads FYEKMQ (reference sequence). The CDR3 runs 16 residues. V was cut by 5 bases and J by 5 bases, with 21 bases left in between. The CDR3 sequence is CASSPAPSGLIYGYTF. CDR3 sequence (DNA): TGTGCCAGCAGCCCAGCCCCCTCAGGCCTCATTTATGGCTACACCTTC. Complete variable domain (other parts from reference TRBV13 and TRBJ1-2): AAGVIQSPRHLIKEKRETATLKCYPIPRHDTVYWYQQGPGQDPQFLISFYEKMQSDKGSIPDRFSAQQFSDYHSELNMSSLELGDSALYFCASSPAPSGLIYGYTFGSGTRLTVV.

This clonotype was seen more than once but under ten times. This chain connects TRBV5-1 to TRBJ2-3, with D unresolved. Trimming shortened V by 0 bases and J by 3 bases, and 11 bases separated the two germline ends. Germline CDR1 is SGHRS and CDR2 is YFSETQ. CDR3 length: 15 residues. As DNA, the CDR3 is TGCGCCAGCAGCTTGGAAGAATACCCAACAGATACGCAGTATTTT. This translates into CASSLEEYPTDTQYF. Full variable domain (outside the CDR3, taken from reference TRBV5-1 and TRBJ2-3): KAGVTQTPRYLIKTRGQQVTLSCSPISGHRSVSWYQQTPGQGLQFLFEYFSETQRNKGNFPGRFSGRQFSNSRSEMNVSTLELGDSALYLCASSLEEYPTDTQYFGPGTRLTVL.